This T cell receptor beta chain was recorded in a study of shared clonotypes between healthy human individuals. General study points: Blood was the sole source, and tissue repertoires probably differ.

All the donors were Caucasian adults who lived in Nashville, Tennessee. On this clone: What it binds is not known.

The germline gives CDR1 SGHRS, CDR2 YFSETQ. V lost 4 bases and J lost 1, with 8 bases in between. The CDR3 runs 14 residues. In the original workflow: There were no quality scores in the junction-only immunoSEQ sequences, so filtering differed. TCRdb's table, derived via immunoSEQ multiplex PCR, lists solely in-frame clones and lacks some. D and trimming come from the DNA, and the V and J calls and clone size come from that table. The sample lists some 490,000 clones, approximately 82% occurring once. The TCR sequence derives from a woman aged 40 to 50 in good health. Some clones in this sample may be carry-over from other donors' samples. This chain connects TRBV5-1 to TRBJ2-2; the D gene is possibly TRBD1 (5 bases). Sequenced material: PBMCs. The DNA for the CDR3 is TGCGCCAGCAGCACCGGACAGAACACCGGGGAGCTGTTTTTT. This gives the protein CASSTGQNTGELFF.